This T cell receptor (beta chain) was found in a study of shared clonotypes between healthy human individuals. Study-level information: Donors, aged 18 to 49, were a couple of women and three men. Study-wide points: The rarefaction results pointed to incomplete sorted-subset sequencing despite large depth.

The CDR3 has 12 residues. Germline lookup yields CDR1 MNHEY and CDR2 SVGAGI. Between the trimmed V and J ends, which lost 7 bases and 5 bases, there was a span of 11 bases. As to this clone: The antigen remains unidentified.

Sequencing used immunoSEQ multiplex PCR; TCRdb keeps in-frame clones, though not all of them. The table lists about 1 million clones, 75% to 80% of them singletons. All the donors were Caucasian adults who lived in Nashville, Tennessee. The source is a man aged 18 to 30 in good health. Some clones in this sample may be carry-over from other donors' samples. The chain recombines TRBV6-5 with TRBJ1-1, with a tentative D call TRBD1 (6 bases). What was sequenced was memory CD4+ T cells from PBMCs. Documented subset: CD45RA-negative fraction. The CDR3 DNA follows: TGTGCCAGCACCCCACAGGGTACTGAAGCTTTCTTT. Protein: CASTPQGTEAFF.